The 23 T cell receptor beta chains presented below share a single source sample, sequenced in a study of T cell responses to AZD1222 COVID-19 vaccine. Clones were sequenced by immunoSEQ multiplex PCR, and TCRdb holds only the in-frame ones, with some missing. The sample carries under 100,000 clones, 80% to 90% recorded once. The sample here was peripheral blood, taken 28 days after the second AZD1222 dose. The receptors derive from an adult who received the AZD1222 COVID-19 vaccine.

This sequence joins TRBV15 and TRBJ2-5; 14 positions match TRBD2. Trimming took 5 bases from V and 5 from J; bases not matched to a gene: 4. This CDR3 spans 15 amino acids. CDR1 and CDR2 from the germline V gene are LNHNV and YYDKDF (reference sequence). The CDR3 region is CATSRLAGGLETQYF. Written as DNA, the CDR3 is TGTGCCACCAGCCGACTAGCGGGAGGGCTGGAGACCCAGTACTTC.

This clone appeared a single time. The rearrangement links TRBV4-3 to TRBJ2-1, with 7 bases matching TRBD1. CDR3 length equals 16 residues. Germline CDR1 and CDR2: LGHNA and YSLEER. Losses at the gene ends were 1 base for V and 0 bases for J; bases not matched to a gene: 3. CDR3 nucleotides: TGCGCCAGCAGCCAAGCCTACAGGGGCTCCTACAATGAGCAGTTCTTC. It codes for CASSQAYRGSYNEQFF.

This chain links TRBV12-5 with TRBJ2-3; D might be TRBD2 (6 bases). Germline lookup yields CDR1 LGHNT and CDR2 FRNRAP. The V end was cut by 7 bases, the J end by 6 bases, with 14 bases between. The CDR3 is 13 amino acids. CDR3 amino acids: CASAHLGRDTQYF. CDR3 in DNA: TGTGCTAGTGCCCACCTGGGGAGGGATACGCAGTATTTT.

On this clone: Given a far larger clone just one base away, this is likely a sequencing read error. The chain has TRBV6-5 and TRBJ2-5; D could derive from TRBD1 or TRBD2 (6 bases each). CDR3 size: 16 residues. Per the germline V gene, CDR1 is MNHEY and CDR2 is SVGAGI. The CDR3 spells CASCYGGGTYQETQYF. CDR3 nucleotides: TGTGCCAGCTGTTACGGGGGCGGGACGTACCAAGAGACCCAGTACTTC.

The gene calls are TRBV4-2 and TRBJ1-1, with unresolved D. Germline V gene data show CDR1 as LGHNA and CDR2 as YNFKEQ. V lost 4 bases to trimming and J lost 6 bases, with 15 bases between them. CDR3 length: 14 residues. The CDR3 region is CASSPSSTGAEAFF. The CDR3 region has the DNA TGTGCCAGCAGCCCGAGCTCCACCGGCGCTGAAGCTTTCTTT.

The chain couples TRBV19 to TRBJ2-2, with D unresolved. Between the trimmed V and J ends, which lost 0 bases and 6 bases, there was a span of 8 bases. Germline V CDR1 and CDR2: LNHDA, SQIVND (reference sequence). The CDR3 has 14 residues. CDR3 nucleotide sequence: TGTGCCAGTAGTATAGACCTCTCCGCCGGGGAGCTGTTTTTT. This codes for CASSIDLSAGELFF.

The chain employs TRBV27 and TRBJ1-5; possible D gene TRBD1, 6 bases. Germline CDR1 and CDR2: MNHEY and SMNVEV (reference sequence). Trimming removed 3 bases at V and 6 bases at J, with 12 bases between. This CDR3 contains 14 residues. DNA for the CDR3: TGTGCCAGCAGTTTCCGGGGGGCAGGTCAGCCCCAGCATTTT. Translation: CASSFRGAGQPQHF.

This clone was counted a single time. The sample contains more than one DNA sequence encoding this CDR3. The V gene is TRBV29-1, the J gene TRBJ2-5; 9 nucleotides align to TRBD1. V dropped 5 bases and J dropped 5; count of bases not matched to a gene: 3. The CDR3 has 12 amino acids. Germline CDR1 and CDR2: SQVTM and ANQGSEA. This chain's CDR3 is CSVTGGLETQYF. As DNA, the CDR3 is TGCAGCGTTACAGGGGGCTTGGAGACCCAGTACTTC.

V is TRBV3-1 (or the pseudogene TRBV3-2) and J is TRBJ1-4; D possibly corresponds to TRBD1 (5 bases). The germline V gene encodes CDR1 LGHDT and CDR2 YNNKEL (reference sequence). The CDR3 consists of 15 residues. Between the trimmed V and J ends, which lost 0 bases and 8 bases, there was a span of 13 bases. DNA for the CDR3: TGTGCCAGCAGCCAAGAAATAGGGTGGGGCGAAAAACTGTTTTTT. This sequence encodes CASSQEIGWGEKLFF.

The chain employs TRBV7-7 and TRBJ2-5; D is perhaps TRBD1 or TRBD2 (5 bases each). Germline values: CDR1 SSHAT, CDR2 FNYEAQ (reference sequence). V lost 6 bases, J lost 3 bases, and 14 bases lay in between. The CDR3 sequence is 14 residues long. CDR3 region: CASSSGTVKETQYF. Here the CDR3 DNA reads TGTGCCAGCAGTTCCGGGACGGTGAAAGAGACCCAGTACTTC.

Concerning this clone itself: At one end the junction does not follow the germline gene, possibly because of a read error. The rearrangement links TRBV7-7 to TRBJ1-6; D is uncertain. CDR1 SSHAT and CDR2 FNYEAQ come from the germline V gene (reference sequence). This CDR3 is 13 amino acids long. CDR3: CASSLAPRSPLHF. The CDR3 nucleotides are TGTGCTAGCAGCTTAGCTCCGCGGTCACCCCTCCACTTT.

This CDR3 reads CASSQILGGTYNEQFF. In DNA form, the CDR3 reads TGCGCCAGCAGCCAGATTCTCGGGGGGACCTACAATGAGCAGTTCTTC. This rearrangement joins TRBV4-3 to TRBJ2-1, with TRBD2 identical over 7 bases. From germline, CDR1 is LGHNA and CDR2 YSLEER. V shed 3 bases, J shed 2 bases, and the junction held 7 bases outside the gene matches. This CDR3 spans 16 amino acids.

The rearrangement joins TRBV6-2 or TRBV6-3 to TRBJ2-7, with D perhaps matching TRBD1 or TRBD2 (5 bases each). The CDR3 runs to 14 residues. Germline CDR1 reads MNHEY; CDR2 reads SVGEGT. V lost 5 bases to trimming and J lost 3 bases, with 14 bases between them. CDR3 DNA: TGTGCCAGCAGTCCCCGGGACGAAGGCTACGAGCAGTACGTC. This gives the protein CASSPRDEGYEQYV.

CDR3 coding DNA: TGTGCCAGCAGTCGCCTGGGATACGAGCAGTACTTC. This translates into CASSRLGYEQYF. The chain recombines TRBV27 with TRBJ2-7; D ambiguous. Germline CDR1 MNHEY, CDR2 SMNVEV (reference sequence). The CDR3 spans 12 residues. V lost 5 bases and J 4 bases, leaving 9 bases between the germline ends.

The CDR3 loop reads CASSFTTEYNSPLHF. In DNA form, the CDR3 reads TGTGCCAGCAGCTTTACGACAGAGTATAATTCACCCCTCCACTTT. The chain has TRBV11-3 and TRBJ1-6; maybe TRBD1 (5 bases). CDR1 SGHNT and CDR2 YENEEA come from the germline V gene. The V and J ends lost 3 bases and 4 bases respectively, with 10 bases between them. The CDR3 spans 15 residues.

This CDR3 reads CASSPPGVNEKLFF. For the CDR3, the DNA is TGTGCCAGTAGTCCCCCAGGGGTAAATGAAAAACTGTTTTTT. The V gene is TRBV19, the J gene TRBJ1-4; possible D gene TRBD1, 6 bases. Germline V gene lookup returns CDR1 LNHDA and CDR2 SQIVND (reference sequence). Trimming took off 5 bases at V and 5 bases at J, with 12 bases between the two ends. This CDR3 is 14 amino acids long. Full variable domain (outside the CDR3, taken from reference TRBV19 and TRBJ1-4): DGGITQSPKYLFRKEGQNVTLSCEQNLNHDAMYWYRQDPGQGLRLIYYSQIVNDFQKGDIAEGYSVSREKKESFPLTVTSAQKNPTAFYLCASSPPGVNEKLFFGSGTQLSVL.

The chain couples TRBV5-4 to TRBJ2-7; weak D call: TRBD1 (5 bases). This CDR3 is 15 amino acids long. V lost 0 bases, J lost 2 bases, and 12 bases lay in between. From germline, CDR1 is SGHNT and CDR2 YYREEE (reference sequence). The CDR3 region has the DNA TGTGCCAGCAGCTTGGAAGGGGCGCTTGCCTACGAGCAGTACTTC. It encodes CASSLEGALAYEQYF.

The rearrangement joins TRBV29-1 to TRBJ2-3, with D possibly matching TRBD2 (6 bases). The length of the CDR3 is 14 residues. Germline assignment: CDR1 SQVTM and CDR2 ANQGSEA. The V end was cut by 5 bases, the J end by 0 bases, with 12 bases between. CDR3 sequence: CSVLGLASTDTQYF. DNA of the CDR3: TGCAGCGTTTTGGGTCTAGCGAGCACAGATACGCAGTATTTT.

This clone has only one observation. The chain carries TRBV5-5 and TRBJ1-6; TRBD1 agrees at 9 bases. V lost 0 bases, J lost 8 bases, and 6 bases stayed unmatched. The CDR3 covers 16 residues. CDR1 SGHKS and CDR2 YYEKEE come from the germline V gene (reference sequence). The CDR3 nucleotides read TGTGCCAGCAGCTTGGCTACAGGGGGCGTGGATTCACCCCTCCACTTT. Translating gives CASSLATGGVDSPLHF.

For this clone: Different DNA sequences within this sample yield the same CDR3. J is TRBJ1-3 and V is TRBV28; D unclear. CDR3 length: 14 residues. Germline V gene sequence: CDR1 MDHEN, CDR2 SYDVKM. V was clipped by 3 bases and J by 0 bases, with 6 bases between them. CDR3 sequence: CASSFGGSGNTIYF. CDR3 DNA: TGTGCCAGCAGTTTTGGTGGCTCTGGAAACACCATATATTTT.

J is TRBJ2-6 and V is TRBV19; 7 nucleotides match TRBD1. Germline V gene lookup returns CDR1 LNHDA and CDR2 SQIVND (reference sequence). The CDR3 sequence is 15 residues long. V lost 5 bases, J lost 0 bases, and 1 base stayed unmatched. The chain's CDR3 is CASSPGGSGANVLTF. The CDR3 DNA reads TGTGCCAGTAGTCCAGGGGGCTCTGGGGCCAACGTCCTGACTTTC.

This rearrangement joins TRBV7-2 to TRBJ1-5; D unclear. V lost 3 bases and J 9 bases, leaving 9 bases between the germline ends. Per the germline V gene, CDR1 is SGHTA and CDR2 is FQGNSA. The CDR3 loop spans 12 amino acids. This CDR3 is CASSLPSSPQHF. Written as DNA, the CDR3 is TGTGCCAGCAGCTTGCCGTCCTCGCCCCAGCATTTT. Full variable domain (outside the CDR3, taken from reference TRBV7-2 and TRBJ1-5): GAGVSQSPSNKVTEKGKDVELRCDPISGHTALYWYRQSLGQGLEFLIYFQGNSAPDKSGLPSDRFSAERTGGSVSTLTIQRTQQEDSAVYLCASSLPSSPQHFGDGTRLSIL.

CDR3 in amino acids: CASRSITGIRGNEQFF. CDR3 coding DNA: TGTGCCAGCAGGAGTATCACAGGGATAAGGGGCAATGAGCAGTTCTTC. The J gene is TRBJ2-1, the V gene TRBV28; possibly TRBD1 for D (6 bases). The germline V gene encodes CDR1 MDHEN and CDR2 SYDVKM. CDR3 length equals 16 residues. Trimming cost V 6 bases and J 6 bases, with 21 bases left between them.